One and the same sample provided the 24 T cell receptor beta chains below, sequenced in a study of cytomegalovirus exposure and HLA in healthy donors. With 60 Vbeta and 13 Jbeta primers, the PCR was carried out. TCRdb keeps only in-frame clones here, not all; method: immunoSEQ multiplex PCR. The sample shows about 200,000 clones, 70% to 80% of them seen only once. Material: PBMCs. All receptors derive from a woman aged 25 to 39 in good health and CMV-seropositive.

This clone was recorded a few times. The chain carries TRBV4-1 and TRBJ2-5; D ambiguous. V was pared by 0 bases and J by 11 bases, with 10 bases between. The CDR3 consists of 12 residues. The germline V gene encodes CDR1 MGHRA and CDR2 YSYEKL. CDR3 region: CASSQDSEIQYF. CDR3 nucleotides: TGCGCCAGCAGCCAAGACTCGGAGATTCAGTACTTC.

This rearrangement joins TRBV19 to TRBJ2-1; D is perhaps TRBD2 (7 bases). Germline V gives CDR1 LNHDA, CDR2 SQIVND (reference sequence). CDR3 length: 15 residues. The V and J ends lost 4 bases and 9 bases respectively, with 19 bases between them. CDR3 amino acids: CASSTTAGASGEQFF. The CDR3 nucleotides read TGTGCCAGTAGTACAACAGCAGGGGCTAGCGGTGAGCAGTTCTTC. Drawing the rest from reference TRBV19 and TRBJ2-1, the complete variable domain is DGGITQSPKYLFRKEGQNVTLSCEQNLNHDAMYWYRQDPGQGLRLIYYSQIVNDFQKGDIAEGYSVSREKKESFPLTVTSAQKNPTAFYLCASSTTAGASGEQFFGPGTRLTVL.

This chain links TRBV29-1 with TRBJ1-1, with 7 bases that match TRBD1. There are 16 residues in the CDR3. J gave up 3 bases and V 4 bases, and 14 bases lay outside the gene matches. Germline CDR1 is SQVTM and CDR2 is ANQGSEA. DNA of the CDR3: TGCAGCGTTGGAACAGGGGACTCGAGTATGGACACTGAAGCTTTCTTT. Its translation: CSVGTGDSSMDTEAFF.

This chain links TRBV27 with TRBJ1-2, with TRBD1 identical over 7 bases. Germline-derived CDR1 and CDR2 are MNHEY and SMNVEV (reference sequence). V lost 6 bases to trimming and J lost 4 bases; unmatched junction nucleotides: 11. The CDR3 totals 15 residues. The CDR3 DNA reads TGTGCCAGCAGCATCACAGGGGTCGCTGGCTATGGCTACACCTTC. Protein sequence: CASSITGVAGYGYTF.

V gene TRBV5-1 combines with J gene TRBJ1-1; no clear D. CDR1 is SGHRS and CDR2 is YFSETQ in the germline V gene. Between the trimmed V and J ends, which lost 4 bases and 6 bases, there was a span of 13 bases. This CDR3 contains 13 residues. CDR3 residues: CASSARNGAEAFF. CDR3 DNA: TGCGCCAGCAGCGCACGAAACGGGGCTGAAGCTTTCTTT.

This chain joins TRBV27 and TRBJ2-1, with TRBD2 matching over 14 bases. CDR1 is MNHEY and CDR2 is SMNVEV in the germline V gene (reference sequence). V lost 7 bases and J lost 8; bases outside the gene matches: 10. The CDR3 has 16 amino acids. The CDR3 DNA follows: TGTGCCAGCAACCCCCTGGGACTAGCGGGAGCGGATGAGCAGTTCTTC. This encodes CASNPLGLAGADEQFF.

This sequence joins TRBV29-1 and TRBJ2-4, with TRBD2 matching over 11 bases. Trimming took 7 bases from V and 9 from J; bases not matched to a gene: 5. Per germline, CDR1 SQVTM and CDR2 ANQGSEA. The CDR3 has 12 amino acids. The CDR3 region is CSGRLAGGIQYF. In nucleotides, the CDR3 is TGCAGCGGCCGGCTAGCGGGAGGCATTCAGTACTTC. Complete variable domain (other parts from reference TRBV29-1 and TRBJ2-4): SAVISQKPSRDICQRGTSLTIQCQVDSQVTMMFWYRQQPGQSLTLIATANQGSEATYESGFVIDKFPISRPNLTFSTLTVSNMSPEDSSIYLCSGRLAGGIQYFGAGTRLSVL.

CDR3 residues: CATSRGGPNTEAFF. For the CDR3, the DNA is TGTGCCACCAGCAGAGGGGGGCCGAACACTGAAGCTTTCTTT. The genes are TRBV15 and TRBJ1-1; D is perhaps TRBD1 (6 bases). The CDR3 is made up of 14 amino acids. Germline V gene lookup returns CDR1 LNHNV and CDR2 YYDKDF (reference sequence). V gave up 1 base and J gave up 1 base, with 7 bases separating them. The whole variable domain, filled in from reference TRBV15 and TRBJ1-1, reads DAMVIQNPRYQVTQFGKPVTLSCSQTLNHNVMYWYQQKSSQAPKLLFHYYDKDFNNEADTPDNFQSRRPNTSFCFLDIRSPGLGDTAMYLCATSRGGPNTEAFFGQGTRLTVV.

This chain connects TRBV7-9 to TRBJ2-3; 7 nucleotides line up with TRBD2. V was clipped by 5 bases and J by 6 bases; unmatched bases: 14. The germline V gene has CDR1 SEHNR and CDR2 FQNEAQ (reference sequence). CDR3 length: 16 amino acids. This CDR3 reads CASSQGDSGGRDTQYF. Here the CDR3 DNA reads TGTGCCAGCAGCCAAGGGGATTCGGGAGGCCGCGATACGCAGTATTTT.

The chain uses TRBV5-1 and TRBJ2-3; possible D gene TRBD2, 6 bases. The CDR3 covers 15 residues. From germline, CDR1 is SGHRS and CDR2 YFSETQ. V was clipped by 0 bases and J by 4 bases, with 12 bases between them. The CDR3 loop reads CASSLGRVLSDTQYF. In nucleotides, the CDR3 is TGCGCCAGCAGCTTGGGGAGGGTTTTGTCAGATACGCAGTATTTT. The whole variable domain, filled in from reference TRBV5-1 and TRBJ2-3, reads KAGVTQTPRYLIKTRGQQVTLSCSPISGHRSVSWYQQTPGQGLQFLFEYFSETQRNKGNFPGRFSGRQFSNSRSEMNVSTLELGDSALYLCASSLGRVLSDTQYFGPGTRLTVL.

This chain connects TRBV27 to TRBJ1-2, with TRBD1 matching 9 bases. With 5 bases clipped from V and 11 bases from J, the junction kept 15 bases outside the gene matches. CDR1 MNHEY and CDR2 SMNVEV come from the germline V gene (reference sequence). The CDR3 spans 15 residues. CDR3 residues: CASSLMSGQGLRYTF. Written as DNA, the CDR3 is TGTGCCAGCAGTCTGATGTCGGGACAGGGCCTACGGTACACCTTC.

The chain carries TRBV29-1 and TRBJ2-3, with D perhaps TRBD2 (5 bases). CDR1 is SQVTM, CDR2 ANQGSEA, per germline. Trimming stripped 4 bases from V and 2 bases from J, with 10 bases between. The CDR3 is made up of 13 amino acids. CDR3 sequence reads: CSVGGLYTDTQYF. In DNA form, the CDR3 reads TGCAGCGTTGGCGGGCTTTACACAGATACGCAGTATTTT.

CDR3 coding DNA: TGTGCCAGCAGCTTGGACAGGTCCTTCTATGGCTACACCTTC. This translates into CASSLDRSFYGYTF. This rearrangement joins TRBV5-4 to TRBJ1-2; tentative D call: TRBD1 (5 bases). Trimming removed 0 bases from V and 4 bases from J, with 10 bases in between. From germline, CDR1 is SGHNT and CDR2 YYREEE (reference sequence). The CDR3 sequence is 14 residues long.

V gene TRBV11-3 combines with J gene TRBJ1-3, with 9 bases aligning to TRBD1. Germline CDR1 SGHNT, CDR2 YENEEA. Trimming removed 1 base from V and 7 bases from J; junction bases left unmatched: 5. The CDR3 is 15 residues long. DNA of the CDR3: TGTGCCAGCAGCTTAGGCCAACAGGGGGCCAACACCATATATTTT. This sequence encodes CASSLGQQGANTIYF.

This clone appeared once. CDR3 protein: CASIRRGSYEQYF. CDR3 nucleotides: TGTGCCAGCATTCGCAGGGGATCCTACGAGCAGTACTTC. The V gene is TRBV28, the J gene TRBJ2-7, with D perhaps TRBD1 (6 bases). Trimming shortened V by 7 bases and J by 1 base, and 11 bases separated the two germline ends. The CDR3 has 13 amino acids. Germline loops: CDR1 MDHEN, CDR2 SYDVKM.

This clone was counted many times. The chain employs TRBV19 and TRBJ1-2, with D perhaps TRBD1 (5 bases). The CDR3 covers 15 residues. Trimming cost V 1 base and J 1 base, with 10 bases left between them. From germline, CDR1 is LNHDA and CDR2 SQIVND (reference sequence). The CDR3 nucleotides read TGTGCCAGTAGTATAGGGGCAGGGCTTAACTATGGCTACACCTTC. It yields the protein CASSIGAGLNYGYTF. The full variable domain, in which reference TRBV19 and TRBJ1-2 provide the parts outside the CDR3, is DGGITQSPKYLFRKEGQNVTLSCEQNLNHDAMYWYRQDPGQGLRLIYYSQIVNDFQKGDIAEGYSVSREKKESFPLTVTSAQKNPTAFYLCASSIGAGLNYGYTFGSGTRLTVV.

The chain links TRBV30 to TRBJ2-3, with TRBD2 matching 15 bases. The V segment lost 4 bases and the J segment 4 bases; nucleotides outside the gene matches: 6. The CDR3 length is 16 residues. CDR1 is GTSNPN and CDR2 is SVGIG in the germline V gene (reference sequence). The CDR3 coding sequence is TGTGCCTGGAATCGGGGACTAGCGGGGGGCCCAGATACGCAGTATTTT. This gives the protein CAWNRGLAGGPDTQYF.

This chain connects TRBV11-2 to TRBJ2-2, with 13 bases lining up with TRBD2. The CDR3 consists of 19 residues. CDR1 is SGHAT, CDR2 FQNNGV, per germline. With V trimmed by 5 bases and J by 1 base, 10 bases remained unmatched. The CDR3 DNA reads TGTGCCAGCAGCCTCCGCCCGACTAGCGGGAGGCGGAACACCGGGGAGCTGTTTTTT. It specifies CASSLRPTSGRRNTGELFF.

The gene calls are TRBV28 and TRBJ1-2; D gene ambiguous. Per germline, CDR1 MDHEN and CDR2 SYDVKM. Deletions cut 2 bases from V and 8 bases from J, with 18 bases between. The CDR3 is made up of 15 amino acids. The chain's CDR3 is CASSLSREASGGYTF. The CDR3 DNA sequence: TGTGCCAGCAGTTTAAGTCGAGAGGCGTCGGGGGGCTACACCTTC.

The CDR3 region is CASSLAGTGSSGNTIYF. In DNA form, the CDR3 reads TGCGCCAGCAGCTTGGCCGGGACAGGGAGCTCTGGAAACACCATATATTTT. This chain uses TRBV5-1 with TRBJ1-3; 9 positions match TRBD1. V trimming: 0 bases; J trimming: 0 bases; junction bases outside the gene matches: 4. CDR1 and CDR2 (germline): SGHRS, YFSETQ. The CDR3 sequence is 17 residues long. Using reference TRBV5-1 and TRBJ1-3 for the parts outside the CDR3, the full variable domain is KAGVTQTPRYLIKTRGQQVTLSCSPISGHRSVSWYQQTPGQGLQFLFEYFSETQRNKGNFPGRFSGRQFSNSRSEMNVSTLELGDSALYLCASSLAGTGSSGNTIYFGEGSWLTVV.

This sequence joins TRBV20-1 and TRBJ1-2; D is uncertain. The CDR3 is 11 residues long. Germline CDR1 DFQATT, CDR2 SNEGSKA (reference sequence). V lost 3 bases and J lost 1, with 3 bases in between. For the CDR3, the DNA is TGCAGTGCTAGCTTTAACTATGGCTACACCTTC. It is translated as CSASFNYGYTF.

The rearrangement uses TRBV19 and TRBJ1-3; D call uncertain. The V and J ends lost 5 bases and 1 base respectively, with 12 bases between them. CDR3 size: 15 residues. CDR1 is LNHDA and CDR2 is SQIVND in the germline V gene (reference sequence). DNA of the CDR3: TGTGCCAGTAGTGTTAGGCGAGGATCTGGAAACACCATATATTTT. Translated, it gives CASSVRRGSGNTIYF.

The chain carries TRBV10-3 and TRBJ1-6; 9 bases are a match to TRBD1. This CDR3 is 14 amino acids long. Germline trimming cut 4 bases from V and 6 bases from J; bases unmatched to any gene: 1. Germline CDR1 reads ENHRY; CDR2 reads SYGVKD. The CDR3 protein is CAISGTGVNSPLHF. CDR3 nucleotides: TGTGCCATCAGTGGGACAGGGGTTAATTCACCCCTCCACTTT.

This chain connects TRBV7-2 to TRBJ2-2; D not resolved. There are 14 residues in the CDR3. Trimming took 1 base from V and 3 from J, leaving 6 bases between them. Germline assignment: CDR1 SGHTA and CDR2 FQGNSA. The CDR3 coding sequence is TGTGCCAGCAGCTTAGTTGTCTACACCGGGGAGCTGTTTTTT. Translation gives CASSLVVYTGELFF. The full variable domain, rest sourced from reference TRBV7-2 and TRBJ2-2, is GAGVSQSPSNKVTEKGKDVELRCDPISGHTALYWYRQSLGQGLEFLIYFQGNSAPDKSGLPSDRFSAERTGGSVSTLTIQRTQQEDSAVYLCASSLVVYTGELFFGEGSRLTVL.